The 21 T cell receptor beta chains reported below all come from one sample, sequenced in a study of human T cells and chemical hapten exposure. Time point noted: patch test 2, 6 weeks after DPC sensitization. Treatment here: therapeutic diphenylcyclopropenone sensitization with weekly scalp DPC. TCRdb called the RACE reads again in MiXCR, with one record for every CDR3 protein. Of tens of thousands of distinct CDR3 sequences listed, 8.5% to 9.5% are singletons. Sequenced here: whole blood, sampled in connection with sensitization to the hapten diphenylcyclopropenone (DPC). All receptors derive from a man under 40 with alopecia areata. Some clones in this sample may be carry-over from other donors' samples.

The sample holds many counts of this clonotype. The chain recombines TRBV29-1 with TRBJ2-1; 11 bases line up with TRBD2. The CDR3 consists of 17 residues. V lost 2 bases, J lost 7 bases, and 13 bases stayed unmatched. The germline CDR1 and CDR2 sequences are SQVTM and ANQGSEA. The CDR3 bases are TGCAGCGTTGAAAAACTAGCGGGAGATACCGGATGGAATGAGCAGTTCTTC. This encodes CSVEKLAGDTGWNEQFF.

This clonotype was seen many times. This chain links TRBV7-3 with TRBJ1-1; unclear D gene. Germline CDR1 is SGHTA and CDR2 is FQGTGA. V dropped 4 bases and J dropped 5 bases, with 14 bases sitting between them. The CDR3 extends over 14 amino acids. The CDR3 region is CASSSDGLTTEAFF. The CDR3 coding sequence is TGTGCCAGCAGCTCGGACGGACTGACGACTGAAGCTTTCTTT.

By share, this clonotype ranks as medium-sized. The rearrangement joins TRBV7-2 to TRBJ2-4; possibly TRBD2 for D (6 bases). Germline V gene lookup returns CDR1 SGHTA and CDR2 FQGNSA. The V and J ends lost 0 bases and 0 bases respectively, with 9 bases between them. The length of the CDR3 is 16 residues. The CDR3 loop reads CASSLASGEAKNIQYF. CDR3 sequence (DNA): TGTGCCAGCAGCTTAGCTAGCGGAGAAGCCAAAAACATTCAGTACTTC.

In its sample, this clonotype was seen many times. J is TRBJ1-2 and V is TRBV5-6, with TRBD1 matching 9 bases. V was clipped by 4 bases and J by 6 bases; unmatched bases: 4. There are 13 residues in the CDR3. In germline, CDR1 is SGHDT, CDR2 YYEEEE. The CDR3 coding sequence is TGTGCCAGCAGCGGACAGGGGCACGATGGCTACACCTTC. Amino acids: CASSGQGHDGYTF.

This rearrangement joins TRBV18 to TRBJ2-7; 8 bases agree with TRBD1. Germline lookup yields CDR1 KGHSH and CDR2 LQKENI. This CDR3 comprises 15 residues. J gave up 7 bases and V 8 bases, and 16 bases lay outside the gene matches. The CDR3 region is CASRSSGTGGWEQYF. CDR3 coding DNA: TGTGCCAGCCGTTCATCAGGGACAGGTGGTTGGGAGCAGTACTTC.

This clonotype was recorded at least ten times. The chain is built from TRBV20-1 and TRBJ2-1, with 11 bases fitting TRBD2. There are 13 residues in the CDR3. The V gene's germline CDR1 is DFQATT and CDR2 SNEGSKA (reference sequence). V lost 7 bases, J lost 5 bases, and 4 bases stayed unmatched. The CDR3: CSVRGLADNEQFF. In DNA form, the CDR3 reads TGCAGTGTTAGGGGACTAGCGGACAATGAGCAGTTCTTC.

This clonotype has more than one count but fewer than ten. At one end, the junction sequence differs from germline, possibly due to a read error. This chain connects TRBV18 to TRBJ2-1; D is undetermined. Germline values: CDR1 KGHSH, CDR2 LQKENI. The CDR3 extends over 15 amino acids. The CDR3 DNA is TGTGCCAGCCCACCTTGGTGGGGCTCCTACAATGAGCAGTTCTTC. This codes for CASPPWWGSYNEQFF.

This clonotype has ten or more counts. The V call is TRBV29-1, the J call TRBJ2-7; 11 nucleotides agree with TRBD1. V lost 5 bases, J lost 5 bases, and 8 bases stayed unmatched. The CDR3 is 14 residues long. Germline-derived CDR1 and CDR2 are SQVTM and ANQGSEA. CDR3 protein: CSVLWTGGRDEQYF. CDR3 bases: TGCAGCGTTCTTTGGACAGGGGGCCGGGACGAGCAGTACTTC.

This clonotype came up many times. A junction boundary mismatches the germline segment, possibly from a read error. The chain uses TRBV7-7 and TRBJ2-7; TRBD1 might be the D (5 bases). Per germline, CDR1 SSHAT and CDR2 FNYEAQ (reference sequence). CDR3 length: 14 residues. DNA of the CDR3: TGTGCTAGCAACCAACAGGACCCAACCTACGAGCAGTACTTC. As protein: CASNQQDPTYEQYF.

This clonotype has ten or more counts. V and J are TRBV12-3 or TRBV12-4 and TRBJ1-1; 7 nucleotides line up with TRBD1. Trimming took 8 bases from V and 0 from J; bases not matched to a gene: 9. The CDR3 is 15 residues long. The CDR3 loop is CASWETGTMNTEAFF. In DNA form, the CDR3 reads TGTGCCAGCTGGGAGACAGGGACGATGAACACTGAAGCTTTCTTT.

This clonotype was seen at least ten times. The J gene is TRBJ2-7, the V gene TRBV11-2, with TRBD1 matching 8 bases. The CDR3 covers 17 residues. V lost 5 bases and J lost 0; bases outside the gene matches: 12. The V gene's germline CDR1 is SGHAT and CDR2 FQNNGV. The CDR3 region is CASSRPPGQASSYEQYF. The CDR3 DNA follows: TGTGCCAGCAGCCGACCCCCGGGACAGGCGAGCTCCTACGAGCAGTACTTC.

This clonotype was recorded at least ten times. The V call is TRBV10-3, the J call TRBJ2-3, with D perhaps being TRBD1 or TRBD2 (5 bases each). V dropped 10 bases and J dropped 4 bases, with 18 bases sitting between them. Germline CDR1 reads ENHRY; CDR2 reads SYGVKD. This CDR3 contains 14 residues. The CDR3 DNA reads TGTGCCAGCCTCAGGGAGACCATGGCAGATACGCAGTATTTT. Its translation: CASLRETMADTQYF.

This clonotype was counted at least ten times. V gene TRBV14 combines with J gene TRBJ1-1; D is ambiguous. V dropped 1 base and J dropped 0 bases, with 12 bases sitting between them. There are 16 residues in the CDR3. The germline CDR1 and CDR2 sequences are SGHDN and FVKESK. The CDR3 is CASSQGARGVNTEAFF. The CDR3, as DNA: TGTGCCAGCAGCCAAGGGGCTCGTGGGGTGAACACTGAAGCTTTCTTT.

This clonotype was detected many times. The V call is TRBV18, the J call TRBJ1-2; D is possibly TRBD1 (6 bases). Germline V gene data show CDR1 as KGHSH and CDR2 as LQKENI. CDR3 length: 15 amino acids. V lost 4 bases and J 3 bases, leaving 15 bases between the germline ends. The CDR3 bases are TGTGCCAGCTCACTTCCTCAGGGGATTGACTATGGCTACACCTTC. Its translation is CASSLPQGIDYGYTF.

A remark on this clonotype: With a much larger clone just one base away, this may be a read error. The CDR3 coding sequence is TGTGCCAGCAGTGGGACTACCGCCTATGTCTACACCTTC. Protein product: CASSGTTAYVYTF. The rearrangement uses TRBV6-5 and TRBJ1-2, with D possibly being TRBD1 (5 bases). Germline CDR1 MNHEY, CDR2 SVGAGI. The CDR3 is 13 amino acids.

At least ten counts were recorded for this clonotype. The V gene is TRBV29-1, the J gene TRBJ1-1; no firm D call. The CDR3 is 13 residues long. V lost 4 bases and J lost 7, with 16 bases in between. Germline V lookup: CDR1 SQVTM, CDR2 ANQGSEA. CDR3 DNA sequence: TGCAGCGTTGGAGGAGGGTCAGACCTTGAAGCTTTCTTT. The encoded protein is CSVGGGSDLEAFF.

About this clonotype itself: This likely comes from a read error, as the CDR3 has no conserved phenylalanine or tryptophan at its end. The DNA is omitted, as the CDR3 cannot be located on it reliably, and the CDR3 follows TCRdb's listing. The chain combines TRBV28 with TRBJ2-6; the table's TRBD1 call for D was not verified on the DNA. The CDR3 spans 13 residues, counting both ends. In germline, CDR1 is MDHEN, CDR2 SYDVKM. CDR3 sequence: CASSENRDRVPEY.

This clonotype has only a few counts. The chain carries TRBV9 and TRBJ2-5; 8 bases match TRBD2. This CDR3 has 18 residues. Germline-derived CDR1 and CDR2 are SGDLS and YYNGEE. The V segment lost 3 bases and the J segment 1 base; nucleotides outside the gene matches: 14. CDR3 residues: CASSAHFGAGALQETQYF. The DNA for the CDR3 is TGTGCCAGCAGCGCCCATTTCGGAGCGGGGGCGCTCCAAGAGACCCAGTACTTC.

This clonotype was recorded many times. The chain has TRBV18 and TRBJ1-4; 7 positions match TRBD1. Germline lookup yields CDR1 KGHSH and CDR2 LQKENI. Trimming at V came to 2 bases and at J to 0 bases, leaving 3 bases not matched to a gene. CDR3 size: 16 residues. CDR3 protein: CASSPGTVATNEKLFF. Written as DNA, the CDR3 is TGTGCCAGCTCACCAGGGACAGTTGCAACTAATGAAAAACTGTTTTTT.

This clonotype was recorded many times. The CDR3 DNA reads TGCAGCGTTGAGGGCTCCTGGAACACTGAAGCTTTCTTT. Protein product: CSVEGSWNTEAFF. The chain recombines TRBV29-1 with TRBJ1-1, with D unresolved. V was shortened by 3 bases and J by 1 base, with 9 bases between the two germline ends. Germline-derived CDR1 and CDR2 are SQVTM and ANQGSEA. This CDR3 has 13 residues.

This clonotype was observed a handful of times. V usage is TRBV9 and J usage is TRBJ2-7; TRBD1 might be the D (6 bases). V was cut by 4 bases and J by 5 bases, with 16 bases left in between. CDR1 SGDLS and CDR2 YYNGEE come from the germline V gene. The CDR3 covers 14 residues. Here the CDR3 DNA reads TGTGCCAGCAGCTCGGACCCCGAGGGGGACGAGCAGTACTTC. It specifies CASSSDPEGDEQYF.